These T cell receptor beta chains were read from a single sample in a study of shared clonotypes between healthy human individuals. Sequenced by immunoSEQ multiplex PCR; TCRdb stores in-frame clones only, minus some. Among approximately 2.5 million clones listed, 80% to 95% were seen once. Sequences were obtained from naive CD4+ T cells from PBMCs. The receptor set was obtained from a man in his late teens or twenties in good health. Some clones in this sample may be carry-over from other donors' samples. CDR3s include the opening cysteine and the closing phenylalanine or tryptophan. The D gene is left open where the match is weak. Clone size is not always given. Where it is, it says once, few, many or a class for expanded clones.

CDR3nt,CDR3aa,d_gene,abundance,j_gene,v_gene
TGCAGCGTAGACAGGGGGACGAACACTGAAGCTTTCTTT,CSVDRGTNTEAFF,TRBD1,few,TRBJ1-1,TRBV29-1
TGCAGTGCTAGTCAAACCGGGGAGCTGTTTTTT,CSASQTGELFF,-,-,TRBJ2-2,TRBV20-1
TGTGCCAGCAGCGTACAAGGTCCGGGCGCAGATACGCAGTATTTT,CASSVQGPGADTQYF,-,-,TRBJ2-3,TRBV9
TGCAGCGTTCCTGAGACAGACCTGAACACTGAAGCTTTCTTT,CSVPETDLNTEAFF,-,few,TRBJ1-1,TRBV29-1
TGTGCCAGCAGCTCCTCGGGACAGGGGAATCAGCCCCAGCATTTT,CASSSSGQGNQPQHF,TRBD1,-,TRBJ1-5,TRBV13
TGCGCCAGCAAGCTTAACCTTAAGGGACCTCAGCAGTTCTTC,CASKLNLKGPQQFF,-,-,TRBJ2-1,TRBV5-1
TGTGCCAGCAGCTTACGCTTCGCGGGAGGGACGACCTACGAGCAGTACTTC,CASSLRFAGGTTYEQYF,TRBD2,once,TRBJ2-7,TRBV7-8
TGTGCCAGCAGCGTAGCCGCGGGGGCCTACTATGGCTACACCTTC,CASSVAAGAYYGYTF,-,-,TRBJ1-2,TRBV9
TGTGCCAGCGGCCGCGGACAGGGAAACACCATATATTTT,CASGRGQGNTIYF,-,-,TRBJ1-3,TRBV28
TGCGCCAGCAGCTTAGGAGCCTCAGAGGAGACCCAGTACTTC,CASSLGASEETQYF,-,-,TRBJ2-5,TRBV5-1
TGTGCCAGCAGCCTTGGAGGGAACACTAATGAAAAACTGTTTTTT,CASSLGGNTNEKLFF,-,-,TRBJ1-4,TRBV5-4
-,CASSVGGGTAGFHF,-,-,TRBJ1-5,TRBV6-1
TGTGCCAGCAGTTTTTTCGCTTACGCGAACACCGGGGAGCTGTTTTTT,CASSFFAYANTGELFF,-,-,TRBJ2-2,TRBV28
TGTGCCAGCAGCTTGTGGTCCAACAATGAGCAGTTCTTC,CASSLWSNNEQFF,-,-,TRBJ2-1,TRBV5-4
TGCAGCGTAGGGACAGTCTACAATGAGCAGTTCTTC,CSVGTVYNEQFF,TRBD1,-,TRBJ2-1,TRBV29-1
TGTGCCAGCTTACGGGGGAGGGCCTACAATGAGCAGTTCTTC,CASLRGRAYNEQFF,TRBD2,once,TRBJ2-1,TRBV6-6
TGTGCCAGCAGCCAAGTCCCCTTAGCGGGGGGGGATACGCAGTATTTT,CASSQVPLAGGDTQYF,TRBD2,-,TRBJ2-3,TRBV4-2
TGTGCCAGCAGCTTATCCGCAGGGGGAGAGGACACTGAAGCTTTCTTT,CASSLSAGGEDTEAFF,TRBD1,-,TRBJ1-1,TRBV13
TGTGCCAGCCAAACAGGGTTGGGGAATCAGCCCCAGCATTTT,CASQTGLGNQPQHF,-,-,TRBJ1-5,TRBV28
TGTGCAAGTCGCTTAGCGGGAGTAGGGAATGAGCAGTTCTTC,CASRLAGVGNEQFF,-,once,TRBJ2-1,TRBV12-2
TGTGCCAGCTCAGGTTCTGGCGGGTTCTCCTACGAGCAGTACTTC,CASSGSGGFSYEQYF,-,-,TRBJ2-7,TRBV18
TGCAGCGTTGAAGTAATGGCAACAAAGACTGAAGCTTTCTTT,CSVEVMATKTEAFF,-,-,TRBJ1-1,TRBV29-1
TGCGCCAGCAGCTTGACTCAAGAGACCCAGTACTTC,CASSLTQETQYF,-,-,TRBJ2-5,TRBV5-1
TGTGCCAGCAGCTTAATGGGAGCCAAAAACATTCAGTACTTC,CASSLMGAKNIQYF,-,-,TRBJ2-4,TRBV7-9
TGCGCCAGCAGCTTGGCAGGTTCTCGATCCTCTGGAAACACCATATATTTT,CASSLAGSRSSGNTIYF,-,once,TRBJ1-3,TRBV5-1
TGTGCCTGGGACAGGGGGGCTTACAATGAGCAGTTCTTC,CAWDRGAYNEQFF,TRBD1,-,TRBJ2-1,TRBV30
TGTGCCAGCAGCTTAAGTGGTTCACCCCTCCACTTT,CASSLSGSPLHF,-,-,TRBJ1-6,TRBV13
TGTGCCAGCAGCTTCAGGGCTAACTATGGCTACACCTTC,CASSFRANYGYTF,-,-,TRBJ1-2,TRBV2
TGTGCCAGTACCTCTTGGGGTGAAGCTTTCTTT,CASTSWGEAFF,-,-,TRBJ1-1,TRBV19
TGTGCCATCAGTCTCTTAAGGGGGCATGAGCAGTTCTTC,CAISLLRGHEQFF,TRBD1,-,TRBJ2-1,TRBV10-3
TGTGCCAGCAGCCCGGACAGAAACTATGGCTACACCTTC,CASSPDRNYGYTF,-,-,TRBJ1-2,TRBV5-6
TGTGCCAGCAGCGTTGAGTTAAGGGGGCGTTTTAAAGAAAAACTGTTTTTT,CASSVELRGRFKEKLFF,TRBD1,-,TRBJ1-4,TRBV5-5
TGCGCCAGCAGCTTCGGGGCCAGCGGCACCGGGGAGCTGTTTTTT,CASSFGASGTGELFF,-,-,TRBJ2-2,TRBV5-1
TGTGCCATCAGCGGGGGGGGTCCCCGTGGGGATACGCAGTATTTT,CAISGGGPRGDTQYF,TRBD2,-,TRBJ2-3,TRBV10-3
TGTGCCAGCAGCAAACCCCTGGGGACTAGCGGGAGTTCCTACGAGCAGTACTTC,CASSKPLGTSGSSYEQYF,-,-,TRBJ2-7,TRBV21-1
TGTGCCAGTGCCCCCAGGTATAGCAATCAGCCCCAGCATTTT,CASAPRYSNQPQHF,-,-,TRBJ1-5,TRBV19
TGTGCCAGCAGTGTCGGTCGTAGGGGTGGCTACACCTTC,CASSVGRRGGYTF,-,-,TRBJ1-2,TRBV2
TGTGCCAGCAGCCCCGGGACAGGGAGGTCCGGGGAGCTGTTTTTT,CASSPGTGRSGELFF,TRBD1,-,TRBJ2-2,TRBV14
TGTGCCAGCAGCCCCGTCGGGGGTCGCACAGATACGCAGTATTTT,CASSPVGGRTDTQYF,-,-,TRBJ2-3,TRBV7-2
TGTGCCAGCAGCGAGCGGGACATAACCATGAACACTGAAGCTTTCTTT,CASSERDITMNTEAFF,-,-,TRBJ1-1,TRBV7-9
TGTGCCAGCAGCTCTCTCACAGGGGAAACGGCCTACGAGCAGTACTTC,CASSSLTGETAYEQYF,TRBD1,once,TRBJ2-7,TRBV7-9
TGTGCCAGCAGCTTAGAATTCGGGACTGAAGCTTTCTTT,CASSLEFGTEAFF,-,-,TRBJ1-1,TRBV7-3
TGTGCCAGCTCAGCTCGGGGGGGTACAGTCCACGAGCAGTACTTC,CASSARGGTVHEQYF,TRBD2,-,TRBJ2-7,TRBV18
TGCGCCAGCAGCCAAGCCCGGGTCACACGTCAGCCCCAGCATTTT,CASSQARVTRQPQHF,-,-,TRBJ1-5,TRBV4-1
TGTGCCAGCTCACCAGAGACAGCTTACAATGAGCAGTTCTTC,CASSPETAYNEQFF,-,-,TRBJ2-1,TRBV18
TGCGCCAGCAGCTTGGCGCCTAGCGGGGGGTCAGAGACCCAGTACTTC,CASSLAPSGGSETQYF,TRBD2,-,TRBJ2-5,TRBV5-1
TGTGCCAGCAGAACCTCGGACAGTTCCTACGAGCAGTACTTC,CASRTSDSSYEQYF,-,-,TRBJ2-7,TRBV19
TGTGCCAGCAGCTTAGAACTAGGTCCGAGCACTGAAGCTTTCTTT,CASSLELGPSTEAFF,-,-,TRBJ1-1,TRBV7-9
TGTGCCAGCAGTTTTTTGGGAGTAGAGGAGACCCAGTACTTC,CASSFLGVEETQYF,-,-,TRBJ2-5,TRBV28
TGTGCCAGCAGCTTAAGCGGCCGCAGTGAAAAACTGTTTTTT,CASSLSGRSEKLFF,-,once,TRBJ1-4,TRBV11-2
TGTGCTAGTGGTTTTGGGGTTTTCGAGCAGTACTTC,CASGFGVFEQYF,-,-,TRBJ2-7,TRBV12-5
TGTGCCAGCAGCTTAGCCCAGGGGGTATACTATGGCTACACCTTC,CASSLAQGVYYGYTF,TRBD1,-,TRBJ1-2,TRBV7-9
TGTGCCAGCAGGGAGGGGAGCGGCCCGAACAATGAGCAGTTCTTC,CASREGSGPNNEQFF,-,-,TRBJ2-1,TRBV6-1
TGCGCCAGCAGCGCAGGTTTGGGCACTGAAGCTTTCTTT,CASSAGLGTEAFF,-,-,TRBJ1-1,TRBV5-1
TGTGCCAGCAGCTTGACAGGGAAAAACGAGCAGTACTTC,CASSLTGKNEQYF,TRBD1,-,TRBJ2-7,TRBV13
TGCGCCAGCAGTGACAGAGGACTAGCGGTCCGCACAGATACGCAGTATTTT,CASSDRGLAVRTDTQYF,TRBD2,-,TRBJ2-3,TRBV10-1
TGTGCCTGGAGTGGAATTTCGGGACAGGAAGCTTTCTTT,CAWSGISGQEAFF,TRBD1,once,TRBJ1-1,TRBV30
TGTGCCAGCTCTCCCGGACAGGGCCACGAGCAGTACTTC,CASSPGQGHEQYF,TRBD1,-,TRBJ2-7,TRBV18
TGTGCCAGCCACGACCCTGGACGCTACGAGCAGTACTTC,CASHDPGRYEQYF,-,-,TRBJ2-7,TRBV28